A single sample is the source of the 15 T cell receptor beta chains below, sequenced in a study of blood T cell repertoires in COVID-19. Profiling relied on immunoSEQ multiplex PCR, and the TCRdb table lists in-frame clones only, not all of them. Among 250,000 or so clones listed, about 90% were seen once. Source material: peripheral blood. Receptors originate from a woman aged 55-70 years with COVID-19, enrolled during active disease.

CDR3 nucleotides: TGTGCCAGCAGCCAATCGTATGGGGCCGGCTATGGCTACACCTTC. Translation gives CASSQSYGAGYGYTF. The V gene is TRBV6-5, the J gene TRBJ1-2, with D possibly TRBD1 on 5 matching bases. The V gene lost 6 bases and the J gene lost 4 bases, with 18 bases spanning the gap. The CDR3 runs to 15 residues. The germline V gene encodes CDR1 MNHEY and CDR2 SVGAGI.

The chain couples TRBV21-1 to TRBJ1-2; the table gives TRBD1 as D, unverified against the DNA. TRBV21-1 is listed as a pseudogene. The CDR3 has 13 residues. The CDR3 sequence: CASSRQGLDGYTF. The CDR3 bases are TGTGCCAGCAGCAGACAGGGTCTTGATGGCTACACCTTC.

This clone has just one count. The genes are TRBV27 and TRBJ1-2, with 8 bases that match TRBD1. The length of the CDR3 is 13 residues. With 2 bases clipped from V and 6 bases from J, the junction kept 2 bases outside the gene matches. The germline CDR1 and CDR2 sequences are MNHEY and SMNVEV (reference sequence). In DNA form, the CDR3 reads TGTGCCAGCAGTTTACGACAGGGGAATGGCTACACCTTC. Its translation is CASSLRQGNGYTF.

This chain links TRBV19 with TRBJ2-3; D possibly corresponds to TRBD2 (5 bases). V was shortened by 5 bases and J by 2 bases, with 11 bases between the two germline ends. Germline V gives CDR1 LNHDA, CDR2 SQIVND (reference sequence). This CDR3 is 14 amino acids long. The CDR3 DNA sequence: TGTGCCAGTAGTCGAGGACTTCTCACAGATACGCAGTATTTT. Translated, it gives CASSRGLLTDTQYF.

This chain connects TRBV9 to TRBJ1-5; 9 bases map to TRBD1. The germline gives CDR1 SGDLS, CDR2 YYNGEE. V lost 4 bases to trimming and J lost 5 bases; unmatched junction nucleotides: 4. This CDR3 spans 14 amino acids. The CDR3 coding sequence is TGTGCCAGCAGCTCGGGACAGGGCTATCAGCCCCAGCATTTT. It codes for CASSSGQGYQPQHF.

The V and J genes are TRBV27 and TRBJ2-7, with TRBD2 as a possible D gene (5 bases). Germline lookup yields CDR1 MNHEY and CDR2 SMNVEV (reference sequence). The CDR3 spans 16 residues. The germline V and J ends were trimmed by 2 bases and 1 base, with 15 bases remaining between them. The CDR3 DNA is TGTGCCAGCAGTTTAACCTCTAGCTCCCCTTCCTACGAGCAGTACTTC. As protein: CASSLTSSSPSYEQYF.

The chain couples TRBV21-1 to TRBJ1-2; TRBD1, the D gene given by the table, was not confirmed from the DNA. TRBV21-1 is shown as a pseudogene. CDR3 length: 15 residues. CDR3 bases: TGTGCCAGCAGCAGGGGCGAGGAAAGTAACTATGGCTACACCTTC. This gives the protein CASSRGEESNYGYTF.

The chain carries TRBV12-3 or TRBV12-4 and TRBJ1-1; 7 bases fit TRBD1. The CDR3 consists of 12 residues. After removal of 5 bases from V and 10 bases from J, the junction contained 7 bases not matched to a gene. This CDR3 reads CASSPGTVRAFF. As DNA, the CDR3 is TGTGCCAGCAGTCCGGGGACAGTTCGAGCTTTCTTT.

The chain employs TRBV7-2 and TRBJ1-5; 8 bases fit TRBD1. V lost 5 bases to trimming and J lost 7 bases; unmatched junction nucleotides: 4. From germline, CDR1 is SGHTA and CDR2 FQGNSA. The CDR3 totals 13 residues. The CDR3 nucleotides read TGTGCCAGCAGCCAGGGGGCGGAGCAGCCCCAGCATTTT. Amino acids: CASSQGAEQPQHF.

The chain is built from TRBV5-4 and TRBJ1-4, with 8 bases that match TRBD1. The CDR3 totals 17 residues. Germline trimming cut 3 bases from V and 8 bases from J; bases unmatched to any gene: 15. Germline V gives CDR1 SGHNT, CDR2 YYREEE (reference sequence). In nucleotides, the CDR3 is TGTGCCAGCAGCTCGCGGGACAGGTCCGCCGGGCGGGAAAAACTGTTTTTT. This translates into CASSSRDRSAGREKLFF.

This clone was observed a handful of times. V and J are TRBV7-3 and TRBJ2-3; possibly TRBD2 for D (5 bases). Trimming stripped 1 base from V and 6 bases from J, with 8 bases between. CDR3 length equals 13 residues. The germline V gene has CDR1 SGHTA and CDR2 FQGTGA. The CDR3 loop reads CASSLNLADTQYF. DNA of the CDR3: TGTGCCAGCAGCTTAAACTTAGCGGATACGCAGTATTTT. Together with reference TRBV7-3 and TRBJ2-3, the CDR3 gives the full variable domain: GAGVSQTPSNKVTEKGKYVELRCDPISGHTALYWYRQSLGQGPEFLIYFQGTGAADDSGLPNDRFFAVRPEGSVSTLKIQRTERGDSAVYLCASSLNLADTQYFGPGTRLTVL.

The J gene is TRBJ2-3, the V gene TRBV4-2; 9 bases are shared with TRBD2. With 3 bases clipped from V and 2 bases from J, the junction kept 12 bases outside the gene matches. From germline, CDR1 is LGHNA and CDR2 YNFKEQ. The CDR3 length is 18 residues. CDR3 sequence (DNA): TGTGCCAGCAGCCACTCCTCGGCTAGCGGGGAGTACACAGATACGCAGTATTTT. Its translation is CASSHSSASGEYTDTQYF.

The chain uses TRBV30 and TRBJ1-4; D is possibly TRBD1 (5 bases). The CDR3 totals 15 residues. Germline loops: CDR1 GTSNPN, CDR2 SVGIG (reference sequence). The V end lost 0 bases, the J end lost 4 bases, and 12 bases lay between the germline ends. CDR3: CAWSVLGGVNEKLFF. In DNA, the CDR3 is TGTGCCTGGAGTGTACTTGGGGGGGTTAATGAAAAACTGTTTTTT.

V and J are TRBV15 and TRBJ2-7; no definite D call. Trimming left V 0 bases short and J 3 bases short, with 12 bases between. The CDR3 covers 15 residues. The germline gives CDR1 LNHNV, CDR2 YYDKDF (reference sequence). The CDR3 nucleotides read TGTGCCACCAGCAGAGATGCGACTGCCTTCTACGAGCAGTACTTC. Translated, it gives CATSRDATAFYEQYF.

The V gene is TRBV11-3, the J gene TRBJ2-7; D gene uncertain. The germline V and J ends were trimmed by 1 base and 5 bases, with 12 bases remaining between them. The CDR3 totals 14 residues. Germline CDR1 is SGHNT and CDR2 is YENEEA. The CDR3 DNA reads TGTGCCAGCAGCTTAGCCACAGAGCCTAACGAGCAGTACTTC. Translation: CASSLATEPNEQYF.